This T cell receptor beta chain was recorded in a study of T cell clones after liver transplantation. Study information: Liver transplant recipients had immunosuppression withdrawal attempted within 2 years. Apart from a few HCV-positive recipients, transplants were for non-autoimmune, non-viral reasons. Samples came pre-transplant, pre-randomization before withdrawal, and post-randomization after withdrawal ended.

TCRdb's table, derived via immunoSEQ multiplex PCR, lists solely in-frame clones and lacks some. This table has around 70,000 clones, nearly 95% appearing once. CDR1 and CDR2 (germline): LNHNV, YYDKDF (reference sequence). CDR3 length: 16 amino acids. The J segment lost 6 bases and the V segment lost 0 bases, leaving 11 bases of the junction unmatched. The V and J genes are TRBV15 and TRBJ2-7, with 7 positions matching TRBD1. The sequence derives from a human patient who received a liver transplant. Some T cells may have originated in the graft donor. The sequences come from CD4+ T cells from blood, collected less than 28 months after liver transplant. In DNA, the CDR3 is TGTGCCACCAGCAGAGATCCTTTGGGCCCAGGGGGCGAGCAGTACTTC. As protein: CATSRDPLGPGGEQYF.